A selection of T cell receptor beta chains follows, all from one sample in a study of prognosis after radiotherapy for stage I lung cancer. From the multiplex PCR reads, TCRdb called clonotypes with MiXCR, one entry per CDR3 protein. The sample lists about 35,000 distinct CDR3 sequences, about 32% seen once, with roughly a quarter in the top ten. This material consisted of PBMCs, taken before or after stereotactic body radiation therapy (not recorded which). These receptors were taken from a donor of 50 years or more with non-small cell lung cancer. CDR3s include the opening cysteine and the closing phenylalanine or tryptophan. D genes are given only for firm matches. Clone size is given for some rows only: seen once, a few or many times, or a class if the clone is expanded.

v_call: TRBV7-3
clone_size: many
j_call: TRBJ2-2
d_call: TRBD1
cdr3_nt: TGTGCCAGCCGGGCAGGGGGCGACACCGGGGAGCTGTTTTTT
cdr3_aa: CASRAGGDTGELFF

v_call: TRBV5-1
clone_size: NA
j_call: TRBJ2-3
d_call: TRBD2
cdr3_nt: TGCGCCAGCAGCTTGCTGGGACTAGCGGGGTGGACAGATACGCAGTATTTT
cdr3_aa: CASSLLGLAGWTDTQYF

v_call: TRBV30
clone_size: few
j_call: TRBJ1-6
d_call: NA
cdr3_nt: TGTGCCTGGAGTGTATGGAGGAGTAAACCTAATTCACCCCTCCACTTT
cdr3_aa: CAWSVWRSKPNSPLHF

v_call: TRBV7-9
clone_size: many
j_call: TRBJ1-5
d_call: TRBD1
cdr3_nt: TGTGCCAGCAGCTTAGGAGGGACAGGGAACAATCAGCCCCAGCATTTT
cdr3_aa: CASSLGGTGNNQPQHF

v_call: TRBV2
clone_size: many
j_call: TRBJ1-2
d_call: NA
cdr3_nt: TGTGCCAGCACCTCACTCAGGGAGGGAGGTGGCTACACCTTC
cdr3_aa: CASTSLREGGGYTF

v_call: TRBV7-2
clone_size: many
j_call: TRBJ2-1
d_call: NA
cdr3_nt: TGTGCCAGCAGCTCTGAGGTGGGTGAGCAGTTCTTC
cdr3_aa: CASSSEVGEQFF

v_call: TRBV4-2
clone_size: NA
j_call: TRBJ2-1
d_call: NA
cdr3_nt: TGTGCCAGCAGCCAAGAAACAGGCGGAGGGGGTTACAATGAGCAGTTCTTC
cdr3_aa: CASSQETGGGGYNEQFF

v_call: TRBV20-1
clone_size: many
j_call: TRBJ2-7
d_call: TRBD2
cdr3_nt: TGCAGTGCTAGGTTCAGCGGGGGGTTCTACGAGCAGTACTTC
cdr3_aa: CSARFSGGFYEQYF

v_call: TRBV15
clone_size: NA
j_call: TRBJ2-7
d_call: TRBD1
cdr3_nt: TGTGCTACCAGCATAATTCAGCGACAGGGGGCAGAGCAGTACTTC
cdr3_aa: CATSIIQRQGAEQYF

v_call: TRBV6-2/TRBV6-3
clone_size: NA
j_call: TRBJ1-1
d_call: NA
cdr3_nt: TGTGCCAGCATACATGGGGTCGGCACTGAAGCTTTCTTT
cdr3_aa: CASIHGVGTEAFF

v_call: TRBV20-1
clone_size: NA
j_call: TRBJ1-6
d_call: NA
cdr3_nt: TGCAGTGCTACGACGTATAATTCACCCCTCCACTTT
cdr3_aa: CSATTYNSPLHF

v_call: TRBV20-1
clone_size: many
j_call: TRBJ2-2
d_call: TRBD2
cdr3_nt: TGCAGTGCTAGAGAGGGCGGGGGGGCCGGGGAGCTGTTTTTT
cdr3_aa: CSAREGGGAGELFF

v_call: TRBV5-1
clone_size: many
j_call: TRBJ1-2
d_call: TRBD1
cdr3_nt: TGCGCCAGCAGACAGGGACAGACTGCTTATGGCTACACCTTC
cdr3_aa: CASRQGQTAYGYTF

v_call: TRBV20-1
clone_size: many
j_call: TRBJ1-2
d_call: TRBD1
cdr3_nt: TGCAGTGCCCGGACAGGGCCAAACTATGGCTACACCTTC
cdr3_aa: CSARTGPNYGYTF

v_call: TRBV7-9
clone_size: many
j_call: TRBJ1-6
d_call: NA
cdr3_nt: TGTGCCAGCAGCTTAGGACAGTTTAATTCACCCCTCCACTTT
cdr3_aa: CASSLGQFNSPLHF

v_call: TRBV9
clone_size: many
j_call: TRBJ1-2
d_call: TRBD1
cdr3_nt: TGTGCCAGCAGCGCGAACAGGGGGGCCTATGGCTACACCTTC
cdr3_aa: CASSANRGAYGYTF

v_call: TRBV6-1
clone_size: many
j_call: TRBJ1-1
d_call: NA
cdr3_nt: TGTGCCAGCGAAGGCAGGATGAACACTGAAGCTTTCTTT
cdr3_aa: CASEGRMNTEAFF

v_call: TRBV6-1
clone_size: NA
j_call: TRBJ1-1
d_call: NA
cdr3_nt: TGTGCCAGCAGTCCCCCCCCTTACAGGGCTGAAGCTTTCTTT
cdr3_aa: CASSPPPYRAEAFF

v_call: TRBV5-5
clone_size: many
j_call: TRBJ1-1
d_call: TRBD1
cdr3_nt: TGTGCCAGCAGCCCGAAATTCGACAGGGCGAGAGCTTTCTTT
cdr3_aa: CASSPKFDRARAFF

v_call: TRBV6-1
clone_size: many
j_call: TRBJ2-2
d_call: TRBD1
cdr3_nt: TGTGCCAGCAACCGACAGGGGAGGACCGGGGAGCTGTTTTTT
cdr3_aa: CASNRQGRTGELFF

v_call: TRBV27
clone_size: many
j_call: TRBJ1-6
d_call: NA
cdr3_nt: TGTGCCAGCAGTTTGAGAGGGGTGGGTTCACCCCTCCACTTT
cdr3_aa: CASSLRGVGSPLHF

v_call: TRBV19
clone_size: NA
j_call: TRBJ2-1
d_call: NA
cdr3_nt: TGTGCCAGTAGTATACGTCGAGATATGAGCTCCTACAATGAGCAGTTCTTC
cdr3_aa: CASSIRRDMSSYNEQFF

v_call: TRBV30
clone_size: many
j_call: TRBJ1-1
d_call: NA
cdr3_nt: TGTGCCTGGAGTGGGGCCTACACCACTGAAGCTTTCTTT
cdr3_aa: CAWSGAYTTEAFF

v_call: TRBV6-1
clone_size: many
j_call: TRBJ2-7
d_call: NA
cdr3_nt: TGTGCCAGCAGGACCGGACGGAATTCCCTGGAGTACTTC
cdr3_aa: CASRTGRNSLEYF

v_call: TRBV19
clone_size: many
j_call: TRBJ2-2
d_call: NA
cdr3_nt: TGTGCCAGTAGTACAAACAGGGCCTGGGAGCTGTTTTTT
cdr3_aa: CASSTNRAWELFF

v_call: TRBV7-2
clone_size: many
j_call: TRBJ1-6
d_call: NA
cdr3_nt: TGTGCCAGCAGTTTAGGGAGCTCCTATAATTCACCCCTCCACTTT
cdr3_aa: CASSLGSSYNSPLHF

v_call: TRBV19
clone_size: NA
j_call: TRBJ1-6
d_call: TRBD1
cdr3_nt: TGTGCCAGTAGTATAACAGGGGTGAGAAATTCACCCCTCCACTTT
cdr3_aa: CASSITGVRNSPLHF

v_call: TRBV20-1
clone_size: NA
j_call: TRBJ1-6
d_call: NA
cdr3_nt: TGCAGTGCTAGAGATCACCGGGGATCACCCCTCCACTTT
cdr3_aa: CSARDHRGSPLHF

v_call: TRBV12-3/TRBV12-4
clone_size: NA
j_call: TRBJ2-6
d_call: TRBD2
cdr3_nt: TGTGCCAGCAGTTTGAGTACTAGCGGGACAGCTGGGGCCAACGTCCTGACTTTC
cdr3_aa: CASSLSTSGTAGANVLTF

v_call: TRBV6-4
clone_size: NA
j_call: TRBJ2-2
d_call: TRBD1
cdr3_nt: TGTGCCAGCGGCGGACAGGGGGGGCCCACCGGGGAGCTGTTTTTT
cdr3_aa: CASGGQGGPTGELFF

v_call: TRBV11-2
clone_size: NA
j_call: TRBJ1-2
d_call: TRBD1
cdr3_nt: TGTGCCAGCAGCCCACGGACAGGGGGCCAAAACCTCTATGGCTACACCTTC
cdr3_aa: CASSPRTGGQNLYGYTF

v_call: TRBV28
clone_size: NA
j_call: TRBJ2-7
d_call: TRBD1
cdr3_nt: TGTGCCGGCAGTCACCTCGACAGGGATACCTACGAGCAGTACTTC
cdr3_aa: CAGSHLDRDTYEQYF

v_call: TRBV6-5
clone_size: many
j_call: TRBJ1-2
d_call: NA
cdr3_nt: TGTGCCAGCAGTTACAGTAGGGGGGACTATGGCTACACCTTC
cdr3_aa: CASSYSRGDYGYTF

v_call: TRBV20-1
clone_size: many
j_call: TRBJ2-7
d_call: TRBD2
cdr3_nt: TGCAGTGCGGCCCCGACTAGCGGGGGCCTCAGCTCCTACGAGCAGTACTTC
cdr3_aa: CSAAPTSGGLSSYEQYF

v_call: TRBV6-4
clone_size: many
j_call: TRBJ1-1
d_call: NA
cdr3_nt: TGTGCCAGCATCCGTGGGGAGCCCCGAGGGGACACTGAAGCTTTCTTT
cdr3_aa: CASIRGEPRGDTEAFF

v_call: TRBV28
clone_size: NA
j_call: TRBJ1-2
d_call: NA
cdr3_nt: TGTGCCAGCAGTCTCTATGGCTACACCTTC
cdr3_aa: CASSLYGYTF

v_call: TRBV19
clone_size: NA
j_call: TRBJ1-2
d_call: NA
cdr3_nt: TGTGCCAGTAGTATGACACTATCCCAGGGTTATGGCTACACCTTC
cdr3_aa: CASSMTLSQGYGYTF